These T cell receptor beta chains were read from a single sample in a study of shared clonotypes between healthy human individuals. Sequencing used immunoSEQ multiplex PCR; TCRdb keeps in-frame clones, though not all of them. The table shows hundreds of thousands of clones, with roughly 96% occurring only once. The sample consisted of naive CD8+ T cells sorted from blood. These receptors all come from a woman aged 25 to 39 in good health. The CDR3 runs from the conserved cysteine through the conserved F or W. D genes are given only for firm matches. Some rows have no size entry. The others give once, few or many, or a class for an expanded clone.

length: 16
size: .
D: .
J: TRBJ2-2
V: TRBV10-3
CDR3: CAINSRQDGSTGELFF
DNA: TGTGCCATCAATAGTAGGCAGGACGGGAGCACCGGGGAGCTGTTTTTT

length: 14
size: .
D: TRBD1
J: TRBJ2-7
V: TRBV27
CDR3: CASSWGQGSYEQYF
DNA: TGTGCCAGCAGTTGGGGACAGGGGTCCTACGAGCAGTACTTC

length: 18
size: once
D: TRBD1
J: TRBJ1-1
V: TRBV19
CDR3: CASSSSTGTGGRDTEAFF
DNA: TGTGCCAGTAGTAGTTCGACGGGGACAGGGGGGCGAGACACTGAAGCTTTCTTT

length: 18
size: .
D: TRBD2
J: TRBJ2-3
V: TRBV7-9
CDR3: CASSPGLAGDDKTDTQYF
DNA: TGTGCCAGCAGCCCGGGGCTAGCGGGAGACGACAAAACAGATACGCAGTATTTT

length: 11
size: .
D: .
J: TRBJ2-3
V: TRBV25-1
CDR3: CASRIADTQYF
DNA: TGTGCCAGCAGGATAGCGGATACGCAGTATTTT

length: 16
size: .
D: TRBD1
J: TRBJ1-2
V: TRBV27
CDR3: CASSSGSGTGDYGYTF
DNA: TGTGCCAGCAGTTCTGGATCCGGGACAGGGGACTATGGCTACACCTTC

length: 15
size: .
D: TRBD2
J: TRBJ2-5
V: TRBV7-7
CDR3: CASSLGLADQETQYF
DNA: TGTGCCAGCAGCTTGGGACTAGCAGACCAAGAGACCCAGTACTTC

length: 15
size: once
D: TRBD2
J: TRBJ2-7
V: TRBV30
CDR3: CAWSVRLAGVNEQYF
DNA: TGTGCCTGGAGTGTACGTCTAGCGGGAGTGAACGAGCAGTACTTC

length: 13
size: .
D: .
J: TRBJ1-4
V: TRBV7-7
CDR3: CASSLGRDEKLFF
DNA: TGTGCCAGCAGCTTGGGAAGAGACGAAAAACTGTTTTTT

length: 16
size: .
D: TRBD1
J: TRBJ2-2
V: TRBV5-5
CDR3: CASTRAGTGGPTELFF
DNA: TGTGCCAGCACCCGAGCCGGGACAGGGGGTCCTACGGAGCTGTTTTTT

length: 15
size: .
D: .
J: TRBJ2-7
V: TRBV10-3
CDR3: CAISESGGLTYEQYF
DNA: TGTGCCATCAGTGAGTCGGGGGGACTCACCTACGAGCAGTACTTC

length: 11
size: .
D: .
J: TRBJ2-1
V: TRBV4-1
CDR3: CASSQAGEQFF
DNA: TGCGCCAGCAGCCAAGCGGGGGAGCAGTTCTTC

length: 14
size: .
D: .
J: TRBJ1-5
V: TRBV19
CDR3: CASSIRDLNQPQHF
DNA: TGTGCCAGTAGTATACGGGACCTCAATCAGCCCCAGCATTTT

length: 12
size: .
D: .
J: TRBJ2-7
V: TRBV2
CDR3: CAMDLDFNEQYF
DNA: TGTGCCATGGACTTGGACTTTAACGAGCAGTACTTC

length: 15
size: .
D: .
J: TRBJ1-5
V: TRBV6-1
CDR3: CASSERQYSNQPQHF
DNA: TGTGCCAGCAGTGAAAGACAGTATAGCAATCAGCCCCAGCATTTT

length: 15
size: .
D: TRBD2
J: TRBJ2-7
V: TRBV4-1
CDR3: CASSQKTSGSYEQYF
DNA: TGCGCCAGCAGCCAAAAAACTAGCGGGAGCTACGAGCAGTACTTC

length: 12
size: .
D: .
J: TRBJ2-7
V: TRBV11-2
CDR3: CASSSPDYEQYF
DNA: TGTGCCAGCAGCTCACCGGACTACGAGCAGTACTTC

length: 12
size: .
D: TRBD2
J: TRBJ2-1
V: TRBV5-8
CDR3: CASPLAGVEQFF
DNA: TGTGCCAGTCCCCTGGCGGGAGTTGAGCAGTTCTTC

length: 14
size: .
D: .
J: TRBJ2-7
V: TRBV28
CDR3: CASSSTGTSYEQYF
DNA: TGTGCCAGCAGTTCAACCGGGACCTCCTACGAGCAGTACTTC

length: 13
size: once
D: .
J: TRBJ1-2
V: TRBV29-1
CDR3: CSARSDRNYGYTF
DNA: TGCAGCGCTCGTTCAGACAGAAACTATGGCTACACCTTC

length: 17
size: once
D: .
J: TRBJ1-2
V: TRBV7-2
CDR3: CASSLATLPRSNYGYTF
DNA: TGTGCCAGCAGCTTAGCGACACTCCCAAGATCTAACTATGGCTACACCTTC

length: 12
size: .
D: .
J: TRBJ1-1
V: TRBV10-3
CDR3: CAISAPNTEAFF
DNA: TGTGCCATCAGTGCGCCAAACACTGAAGCTTTCTTT

length: 17
size: .
D: TRBD2
J: TRBJ2-5
V: TRBV4-1
CDR3: CASSQEREGPLQETQYF
DNA: TGCGCCAGCAGCCAGGAGCGGGAGGGCCCCCTCCAAGAGACCCAGTACTTC

length: 14
size: .
D: TRBD2
J: TRBJ2-7
V: TRBV5-1
CDR3: CASSWLAGSYEQYF
DNA: TGCGCCAGCAGCTGGTTAGCGGGATCCTACGAGCAGTACTTC

length: 15
size: .
D: TRBD1
J: TRBJ2-4
V: TRBV27
CDR3: CASSPVQGAKNIQYF
DNA: TGTGCCAGCAGTCCCGTACAGGGGGCGAAAAACATTCAGTACTTC

length: 21
size: .
D: TRBD1
J: TRBJ2-7
V: TRBV4-1
CDR3: CASSQGLGDRGSLISSYEQYF
DNA: TGCGCCAGCAGCCAAGGCCTCGGAGACAGGGGGTCCCTAATCAGCTCCTACGAGCAGTACTTC

length: 15
size: .
D: .
J: TRBJ2-7
V: TRBV10-2
CDR3: CASHDRDRGSYEQYF
DNA: TGCGCCAGCCATGACCGGGACCGTGGCTCCTACGAGCAGTACTTC

length: 16
size: .
D: .
J: TRBJ2-3
V: TRBV7-7
CDR3: CASSLGYSNRPDTQYF
DNA: TGTGCCAGCAGCTTAGGGTACTCTAATCGACCAGATACGCAGTATTTT

length: 18
size: .
D: .
J: TRBJ2-7
V: TRBV28
CDR3: CASSSPGSSTRLSYEQYF
DNA: TGTGCCAGCAGTTCCCCGGGGTCTAGCACTAGGCTATCCTACGAGCAGTACTTC

length: 17
size: .
D: TRBD2
J: TRBJ2-3
V: TRBV11-2
CDR3: CASSLDPSGSSTDTQYF
DNA: TGTGCCAGCAGCTTAGATCCTAGCGGGAGTTCCACAGATACGCAGTATTTT

length: 14
size: .
D: .
J: TRBJ2-3
V: TRBV27
CDR3: CASSLSFPTDTQYF
DNA: TGTGCCAGCAGTTTATCGTTCCCCACAGATACGCAGTATTTT

length: 15
size: .
D: TRBD2
J: TRBJ2-1
V: TRBV7-9
CDR3: CASSLTSKVGNEQFF
DNA: TGTGCCAGCAGCCTGACTAGCAAGGTTGGGAATGAGCAGTTCTTC

length: 16
size: .
D: TRBD2
J: TRBJ2-7
V: TRBV28
CDR3: CASSMGLAGGGYEQYF
DNA: TGTGCCAGCAGTATGGGACTAGCGGGAGGGGGCTACGAGCAGTACTTC

length: 16
size: .
D: .
J: TRBJ2-7
V: TRBV14
CDR3: CASSQDVGGAPYEQYF
DNA: TGTGCCAGCAGCCAAGATGTGGGGGGGGCCCCCTACGAGCAGTACTTC

length: 15
size: .
D: .
J: TRBJ1-5
V: TRBV27
CDR3: CASSLSSGANQPQHF
DNA: TGTGCCAGCAGTTTATCGTCAGGGGCCAATCAGCCCCAGCATTTT

length: 16
size: .
D: TRBD1
J: TRBJ2-2
V: TRBV28
CDR3: CASSLDRGGRSGELFF
DNA: TGTGCCAGCAGTTTAGACAGGGGTGGACGGAGCGGGGAGCTGTTTTTT